This T cell receptor (beta chain) comes out of a study of identical twins. TCRdb recomputed calls from the 5' RACE reads with MiXCR, one row per CDR3 protein. Of about 790,000 distinct CDR3 sequences listed, over 15% are singletons. V trimming: 5 bases; J trimming: 5 bases; junction bases outside the gene matches: 3. This CDR3 region has 12 residues. Germline V lookup: CDR1 SGHRS, CDR2 YFSETQ. This same sample was also taken into another study, of T cells expressing NK-cell markers.

The TCR originated in a young woman in good health. The chain employs TRBV5-1 and TRBJ2-7; TRBD1 aligns across 8 bases. Material for sequencing was PBMCs. The CDR3 sequence is CASREQGDEQYF. The CDR3 coding sequence is TGCGCCAGCAGGGAACAGGGGGACGAGCAGTACTTC.